Listed here are 19 T cell receptor beta chains from one sample, sequenced in a study of shared clonotypes between healthy human individuals. Only in-frame clones appear in the TCRdb table, and some are missing; sequencing was by immunoSEQ multiplex PCR. The sample has 1.6 million or so clones; around 97% are singletons. The sample comprised naive CD4+ T cells sorted from blood. Subset: CD45RA+ positively selected. These receptors originate from a man aged 25 to 40 in good health.

J is TRBJ2-1 and V is TRBV19, with a weak D call TRBD2 (5 bases). The CDR3 has 17 residues. The germline V and J ends were trimmed by 7 bases and 7 bases, with 26 bases remaining between them. Per the germline V gene, CDR1 is LNHDA and CDR2 is SQIVND (reference sequence). The CDR3 nucleotides are TGTGCCAGTATTAGAAATGTGGGAACGGGATTCGGGAATGAGCAGTTCTTC. It is translated as CASIRNVGTGFGNEQFF.

The table lists this clone with a few counts. Within the sample, other DNA sequences also encode this same CDR3. The chain couples TRBV18 to TRBJ2-1, with D unclear. Germline V CDR1 and CDR2: KGHSH, LQKENI. The CDR3 contains 11 residues. V was cut by 1 base and J by 9 bases, with 4 bases left in between. DNA for the CDR3: TGTGCCAGCTCACCACTGGGTGAGCAGTTCTTC. Translating gives CASSPLGEQFF.

This chain uses TRBV15 with TRBJ2-3; 14 nucleotides match TRBD2. Germline lookup yields CDR1 LNHNV and CDR2 YYDKDF (reference sequence). CDR3 length: 17 residues. The V segment lost 0 bases and the J segment 4 bases; nucleotides outside the gene matches: 3. CDR3 coding DNA: TGTGCCACCAGCAGAGATGGGACTAGCGGGAGCTCAGATACGCAGTATTTT. This encodes CATSRDGTSGSSDTQYF.

The chain combines TRBV29-1 with TRBJ2-2, with D uncertain. Germline CDR1 reads SQVTM; CDR2 reads ANQGSEA. Trimming took off 5 bases at V and 1 base at J, with 5 bases between the two ends. This CDR3 has 12 residues. CDR3 in amino acids: CSVYRNTGELFF. The CDR3, as DNA: TGCAGCGTTTATAGGAACACCGGGGAGCTGTTTTTT.

The CDR3 here is CASSSGTGTTFSTDTQYF. CDR3 coding DNA: TGTGCCAGCAGCTCCGGGACAGGGACCACGTTTAGCACAGATACGCAGTATTTT. The rearrangement links TRBV5-4 to TRBJ2-3; 9 bases map to TRBD1. The germline V gene encodes CDR1 SGHNT and CDR2 YYREEE (reference sequence). The CDR3 is made up of 18 amino acids. V shed 3 bases, J shed 0 bases, and the junction held 11 bases outside the gene matches.

A remark on this clone: Distinct nucleotide sequences in the sample also encode this CDR3. The J gene is TRBJ2-3, the V gene TRBV5-4; TRBD1 might be the D (5 bases). Between the trimmed V and J ends, which lost 0 bases and 0 bases, there was a span of 8 bases. The germline gives CDR1 SGHNT, CDR2 YYREEE (reference sequence). CDR3 length equals 15 residues. The CDR3 here is CASSLAGQSTDTQYF. As DNA, the CDR3 is TGTGCCAGCAGCTTGGCTGGACAAAGCACAGATACGCAGTATTTT.

This chain connects TRBV28 to TRBJ2-2; 7 nucleotides match TRBD2. Germline V gene lookup returns CDR1 MDHEN and CDR2 SYDVKM. V lost 3 bases, J lost 0 bases, and 10 bases stayed unmatched. CDR3 length: 18 residues. The CDR3 DNA reads as TGTGCCAGCAGTTTTCTCCCGGGAGGAAAAACGAACACCGGGGAGCTGTTTTTT. Its translation is CASSFLPGGKTNTGELFF.

V and J are TRBV5-4 and TRBJ2-1; D ambiguous. Between the trimmed V and J ends, which lost 1 base and 9 bases, there was a span of 5 bases. The germline V gene encodes CDR1 SGHNT and CDR2 YYREEE (reference sequence). There are 11 residues in the CDR3. CDR3 nucleotide sequence: TGTGCCAGCAGCTTGCTTCGTGAGCAGTTCTTC. Translating it yields CASSLLREQFF.

This chain uses TRBV19 with TRBJ2-1; 7 nucleotides line up with TRBD1. Trimming removed 6 bases from V and 7 bases from J; junction bases left unmatched: 9. The CDR3 spans 14 residues. The germline V gene encodes CDR1 LNHDA and CDR2 SQIVND (reference sequence). In nucleotides, the CDR3 is TGTGCCAGTAGAGGTCTAGGGGGCTTAAATGAGCAGTTCTTC. It is translated as CASRGLGGLNEQFF.

The rearrangement joins TRBV28 to TRBJ2-1; unclear D gene. In germline, CDR1 is MDHEN, CDR2 SYDVKM. V was clipped by 7 bases and J by 0 bases, with 10 bases between them. CDR3 length: 14 residues. The chain's CDR3 is CASIQASSYNEQFF. For the CDR3, the DNA is TGTGCCAGCATCCAAGCGAGCTCCTACAATGAGCAGTTCTTC.

The chain employs TRBV9 and TRBJ2-1, with 10 positions matching TRBD2. The J segment lost 4 bases and the V segment lost 3 bases, leaving 19 bases of the junction unmatched. Germline CDR1 reads SGDLS; CDR2 reads YYNGEE. The CDR3 has 20 residues. Written as DNA, the CDR3 is TGTGCCAGCAGCGCCGGGACACCGCAGTTAGCTAGCGGGAGATACAATGAGCAGTTCTTC. It is translated as CASSAGTPQLASGRYNEQFF.

The chain links TRBV27 to TRBJ2-2; 8 positions agree with TRBD1. Looked up from germline, CDR1 is MNHEY and CDR2 is SMNVEV (reference sequence). V was clipped by 7 bases and J by 0 bases; unmatched bases: 10. CDR3 length: 17 residues. The CDR3 bases are TGTGCCAGCACCAGGGGGCGGTCGAGAACGAACACCGGGGAGCTGTTTTTT. This gives the protein CASTRGRSRTNTGELFF.

V gene TRBV19 combines with J gene TRBJ1-5; D unclear. Germline CDR1 LNHDA, CDR2 SQIVND (reference sequence). The CDR3 has 14 amino acids. V was trimmed by 3 bases and J by 7 bases, leaving 13 bases between them. As DNA, the CDR3 is TGTGCCAGTAGTATTAGTCCGGAGAGACAGCCCCAGCATTTT. Translating it yields CASSISPERQPQHF.

This rearrangement joins TRBV7-2 to TRBJ1-1; no reliable D call. Germline loops: CDR1 SGHTA, CDR2 FQGNSA. This CDR3 has 13 residues. V was trimmed by 6 bases and J by 6 bases, leaving 14 bases between them. The DNA for the CDR3 is TGTGCCAGCAGACGCATCGGGGTCCCTGAAGCTTTCTTT. This encodes CASRRIGVPEAFF.

V gene TRBV5-6 combines with J gene TRBJ2-1, with D perhaps being TRBD1 or TRBD2 (5 bases each). The CDR3 has 17 residues. With 0 bases removed from V and 7 bases from J, the gap between germline ends came to 20 bases. CDR1 and CDR2 (germline): SGHDT, YYEEEE. CDR3 sequence reads: CASSLGGEPISGNEQFF. CDR3 coding DNA: TGTGCCAGCAGCTTGGGGGGCGAGCCAATATCGGGAAATGAGCAGTTCTTC.

As for this clone: Other DNA sequences in this sample translate to the same CDR3. V is TRBV2 and J is TRBJ2-7; D uncertain. The CDR3 is 12 amino acids. Germline V gene data show CDR1 as SNHLY and CDR2 as FYNNEI. V dropped 4 bases and J dropped 3 bases, with 7 bases sitting between them. The CDR3, as DNA: TGTGCCAGCAGTGGGTCAGGCTACGAGCAGTACTTC. Translated, it gives CASSGSGYEQYF.

V and J are TRBV30 and TRBJ2-1, with 11 bases fitting TRBD2. Germline CDR1 GTSNPN, CDR2 SVGIG (reference sequence). The CDR3 has 14 residues. V was clipped by 6 bases and J by 3 bases; unmatched bases: 4. CDR3 residues: CACATSGNYNEQFF. The CDR3 bases are TGTGCCTGTGCGACTAGCGGGAACTACAATGAGCAGTTCTTC. The variable domain in full, with the rest retrieved from reference TRBV30 and TRBJ2-1, is SQTIHQWPATLVQPVGSPLSLECTVEGTSNPNLYWYRQAAGRGLQLLFYSVGIGQISSEVPQNLSASRPQDRQFILSSKKLLLSDSGFYLCACATSGNYNEQFFGPGTRLTVL.

The rearrangement links TRBV6-5 to TRBJ2-7, with D perhaps matching TRBD1 or TRBD2 (5 bases each). Trimming left V 2 bases short and J 2 bases short, with 13 bases between. Germline assignment: CDR1 MNHEY and CDR2 SVGAGI. The length of the CDR3 is 15 residues. The CDR3 coding sequence is TGTGCCAGCAGTTACCGGGGCCTCTTTCCCTACGAGCAGTACTTC. It translates to CASSYRGLFPYEQYF.

The chain is built from TRBV18 and TRBJ2-4; the D gene is possibly TRBD1 (5 bases). Germline V lookup: CDR1 KGHSH, CDR2 LQKENI. The V and J ends lost 3 bases and 1 base respectively, with 28 bases between them. The CDR3 loop spans 21 amino acids. The DNA of the CDR3 is TGTGCCAGCTCACCGAGAAGAAGGCTGTTTCATGAACAGGCGGCCAAAAACATTCAGTACTTC. As protein: CASSPRRRLFHEQAAKNIQYF.